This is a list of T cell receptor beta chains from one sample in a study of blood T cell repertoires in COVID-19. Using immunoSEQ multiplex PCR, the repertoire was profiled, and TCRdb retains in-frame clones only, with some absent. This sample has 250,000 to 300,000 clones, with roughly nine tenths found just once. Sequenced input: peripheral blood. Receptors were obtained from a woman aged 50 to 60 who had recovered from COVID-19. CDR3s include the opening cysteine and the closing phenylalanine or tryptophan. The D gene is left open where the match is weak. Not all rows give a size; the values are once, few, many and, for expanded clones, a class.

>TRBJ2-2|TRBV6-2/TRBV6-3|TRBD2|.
CASSGAGTTYTGELFF
TGTGCCAGCAGTGGCGCCGGGACTACCTACACCGGGGAGCTGTTTTTT
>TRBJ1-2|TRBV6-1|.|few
CASSEGARGYGYTF
TGTGCCAGCAGTGAGGGGGCTAGGGGCTATGGCTACACCTTC
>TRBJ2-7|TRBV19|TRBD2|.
CASSIKASGISYEQYF
TGTGCCAGTAGTATCAAGGCTAGCGGGATTTCCTACGAGCAGTACTTC
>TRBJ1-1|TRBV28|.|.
CASTVFGEAFF
TGTGCCAGCACCGTCTTCGGTGAAGCTTTCTTT
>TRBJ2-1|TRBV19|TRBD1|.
CASSIPGQGYNEQFF
TGTGCCAGTAGTATCCCTGGACAGGGGTACAATGAGCAGTTCTTC
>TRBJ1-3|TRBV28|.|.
CASSLLGRARLHSGNTIYF
TGTGCCAGCAGTTTATTGGGCAGGGCCCGTCTACACTCTGGAAACACCATATATTTT
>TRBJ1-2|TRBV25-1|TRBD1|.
CASSLPPGQGADGYTF
TGTGCCAGCAGTCTTCCTCCGGGACAGGGGGCCGATGGCTACACCTTC
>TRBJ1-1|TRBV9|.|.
CASSVASGKEAFF
TGTGCCAGCAGCGTAGCTTCAGGAAAAGAAGCTTTCTTT
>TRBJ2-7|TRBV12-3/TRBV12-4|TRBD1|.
CASRLTGAEQYF
TGTGCCAGCAGACTGACAGGGGCCGAGCAGTACTTC
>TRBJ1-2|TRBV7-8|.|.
CASSTGISYGYTF
TGTGCCAGTTCCACAGGGATTAGCTATGGCTACACCTTC
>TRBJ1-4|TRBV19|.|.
CASSSDNQGQKLFF
TGTGCCAGTAGTTCGGACAACCAAGGACAAAAACTGTTTTTT
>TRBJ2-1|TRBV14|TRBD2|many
CASSLAGGSGNEQFF
TGTGCCAGCAGCCTTGCGGGGGGGAGTGGAAATGAGCAGTTCTTC
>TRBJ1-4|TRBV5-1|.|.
CASSPTERTNEKLFF
TGCGCCAGCAGCCCCACAGAAAGAACTAATGAAAAACTGTTTTTT
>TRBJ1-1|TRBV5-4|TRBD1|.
CASVPDGGGAYTEAFF
TGTGCCAGCGTCCCGGATGGAGGGGGCGCTTACACTGAAGCTTTCTTT
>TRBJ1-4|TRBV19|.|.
CASSIDPLSGGGEKLFF
TGTGCCAGTAGTATAGATCCGCTTTCCGGGGGGGGTGAAAAACTGTTTTTT
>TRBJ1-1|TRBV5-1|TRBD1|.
CASSSRGWNTEAFF
TGCGCCAGCAGCTCCAGGGGGTGGAACACTGAAGCTTTCTTT
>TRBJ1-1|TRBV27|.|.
CASSFRPSRAGHLYTEAFF
TGTGCCAGCAGTTTTCGGCCATCGAGGGCAGGTCACCTTTACACTGAAGCTTTCTTT
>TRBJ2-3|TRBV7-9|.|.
CASSSGNRGWADTQYF
TGTGCCAGCAGCTCCGGAAATAGAGGGTGGGCAGATACGCAGTATTTT
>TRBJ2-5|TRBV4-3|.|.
CASSQDLQFQETQYF
TGCGCCAGCAGCCAAGATCTACAGTTTCAAGAGACCCAGTACTTC
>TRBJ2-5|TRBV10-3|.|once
CAISELQGRETQYF
TGTGCCATCAGTGAATTACAGGGTCGGGAGACCCAGTACTTC
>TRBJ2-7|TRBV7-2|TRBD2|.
CASSFSLGLDDEQYF
TGTGCCAGCAGCTTTAGTTTGGGACTAGATGACGAGCAGTACTTC
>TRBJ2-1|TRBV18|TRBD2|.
CASSPPTGPRTSYNEQFF
TGTGCCAGCTCACCACCGACGGGTCCAAGGACTAGTTACAATGAGCAGTTCTTC
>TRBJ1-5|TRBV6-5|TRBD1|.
CASSFTGTGGSQPQHF
TGTGCCAGCAGTTTCACCGGGACAGGGGGCTCTCAGCCCCAGCATTTT
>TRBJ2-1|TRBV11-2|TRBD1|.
CASSRVGQGGNEQFF
TGTGCCAGCAGCCGGGTGGGACAGGGTGGAAATGAGCAGTTCTTC
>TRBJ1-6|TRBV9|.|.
CASSVGGGADSPLHF
TGTGCCAGCAGCGTAGGGGGGGGCGCAGATTCACCCCTCCACTTT
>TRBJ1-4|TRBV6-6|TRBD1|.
CASSYRGQGNNEKLFF
TGTGCCAGCAGTTACCGCGGACAGGGGAATAATGAAAAACTGTTTTTT
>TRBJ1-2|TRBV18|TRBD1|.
CASSPQGQGHYGYTF
TGTGCCAGCTCACCACAAGGACAGGGACACTATGGCTACACCTTC
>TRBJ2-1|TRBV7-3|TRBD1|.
CASSLGQNEQFF
TGTGCCAGCAGCCTGGGACAGAATGAGCAGTTCTTC
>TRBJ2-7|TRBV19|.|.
CASSLQGLRNEQYF
TGTGCCAGTAGTTTACAGGGATTAAGGAACGAGCAGTACTTC
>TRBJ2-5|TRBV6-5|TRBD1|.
CASSYRTGGQETQYF
TGTGCCAGCAGTTACCGGACAGGGGGCCAAGAGACCCAGTACTTC
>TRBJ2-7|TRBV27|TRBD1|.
CASSYDRGGEQYF
TGTGCCAGCAGTTACGACAGGGGCGGCGAGCAGTACTTC
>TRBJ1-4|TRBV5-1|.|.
CASSLGVHEKLFF
TGCGCCAGCAGCTTGGGAGTTCATGAAAAACTGTTTTTT
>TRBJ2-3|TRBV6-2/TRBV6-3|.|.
CASSKYTDTQYF
TGTGCCAGCAGCAAATACACAGATACGCAGTATTTT
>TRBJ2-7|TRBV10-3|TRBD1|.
CAIQGQDGYEQYF
TGTGCCATCCAGGGACAGGACGGCTACGAGCAGTACTTC
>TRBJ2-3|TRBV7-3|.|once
CASSPSGPSTDTQYF
TGTGCCAGCAGCCCGAGCGGTCCAAGCACAGATACGCAGTATTTT
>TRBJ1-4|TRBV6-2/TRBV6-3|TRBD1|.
CASSFRQGDKEKLFF
TGTGCCAGCAGTTTCCGACAGGGCGATAAAGAAAAACTGTTTTTT
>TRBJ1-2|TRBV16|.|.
CASSPRTENGYTF
TGTGCCAGCAGCCCCCGGACTGAGAATGGCTACACCTTC
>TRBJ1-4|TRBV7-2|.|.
CASSLAEINEKLFF
TGTGCCAGCAGCTTAGCGGAGATTAATGAAAAACTGTTTTTT
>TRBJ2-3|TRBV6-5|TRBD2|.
CASSPTSGGLDTQYF
TGTGCCAGCAGCCCGACTAGCGGGGGGTTAGATACGCAGTATTTT
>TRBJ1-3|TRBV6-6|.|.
CASSPTGSSGNTIYF
TGTGCCAGCAGCCCGACGGGAAGCTCTGGAAACACCATATATTTT
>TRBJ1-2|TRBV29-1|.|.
CSVEGAGYAAGYTF
TGCAGCGTTGAAGGGGCAGGGTACGCTGCTGGCTACACCTTC
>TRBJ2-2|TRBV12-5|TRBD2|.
CASGLVRGEFLESNTGELFF
TGTGCTAGTGGTTTAGTTCGGGGGGAGTTTTTAGAATCGAACACCGGGGAGCTGTTTTTT
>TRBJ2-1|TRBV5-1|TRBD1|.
CASQDRKASNEQFF
TGCGCCAGCCAGGACAGGAAAGCAAGCAATGAGCAGTTCTTC
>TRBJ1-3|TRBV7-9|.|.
CASSLPGTPSGNTIYF
TGTGCCAGCAGCTTACCGGGGACTCCCTCTGGAAACACCATATATTTT
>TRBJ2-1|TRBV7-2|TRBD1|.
CASSSWTGSYNEQFF
TGTGCCAGCAGCTCTTGGACAGGTTCCTACAATGAGCAGTTCTTC
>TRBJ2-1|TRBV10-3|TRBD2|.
CAISEGSGRDNEQFF
TGTGCCATCAGTGAGGGCAGCGGGAGGGACAATGAGCAGTTCTTC
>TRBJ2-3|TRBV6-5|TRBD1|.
CATADRTSTDTQYF
TGTGCCACCGCGGACAGGACCAGCACAGATACGCAGTATTTT
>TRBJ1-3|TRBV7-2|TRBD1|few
CASSLTNQGQLNTIYF
TGTGCCAGCAGCTTAACGAATCAGGGACAGTTAAACACCATATATTTT
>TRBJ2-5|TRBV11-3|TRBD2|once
CASSLGASGGVRETQYF
TGTGCCAGCAGCTTAGGGGCTAGCGGGGGGGTACGGGAGACCCAGTACTTC